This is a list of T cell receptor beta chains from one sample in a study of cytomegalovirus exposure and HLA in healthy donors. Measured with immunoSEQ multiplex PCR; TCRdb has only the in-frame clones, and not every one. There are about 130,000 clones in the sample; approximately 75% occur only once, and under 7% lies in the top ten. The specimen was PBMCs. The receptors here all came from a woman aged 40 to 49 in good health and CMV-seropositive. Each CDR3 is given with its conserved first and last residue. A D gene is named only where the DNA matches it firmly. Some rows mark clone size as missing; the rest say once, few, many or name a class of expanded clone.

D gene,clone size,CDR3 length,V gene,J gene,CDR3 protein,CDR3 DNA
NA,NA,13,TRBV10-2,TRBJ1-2,CASSEWGSYGYTF,TGCGCCAGCAGTGAATGGGGCTCCTATGGCTACACCTTC
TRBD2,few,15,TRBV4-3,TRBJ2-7,CASSQLTSGFYEQYF,TGCGCCAGCAGCCAGTTGACTAGCGGCTTTTACGAGCAGTACTTC
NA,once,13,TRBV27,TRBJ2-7,CASSNHQLYEQYF,TGTGCCAGCAGTAACCACCAACTCTACGAGCAGTACTTC
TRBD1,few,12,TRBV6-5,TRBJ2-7,CASTTGVGEQYF,TGTGCCAGCACCACAGGGGTGGGGGAGCAGTACTTC
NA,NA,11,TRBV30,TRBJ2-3,CAWNRGDTQYF,TGTGCCTGGAATCGGGGGGATACGCAGTATTTT
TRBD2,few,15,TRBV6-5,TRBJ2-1,CASSYMASGRAEQFF,TGTGCCAGCAGTTATATGGCTAGCGGAAGGGCTGAGCAGTTCTTC
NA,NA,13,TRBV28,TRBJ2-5,CASTAGERETQYF,TGTGCCAGCACCGCCGGGGAACGAGAGACCCAGTACTTC
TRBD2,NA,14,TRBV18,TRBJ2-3,CASSLWDYTDTQYF,TGTGCCAGCTCACTATGGGACTACACAGATACGCAGTATTTT
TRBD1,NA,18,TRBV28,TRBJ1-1,CASSLRLGTGQMNTEAFF,TGTGCCAGCAGTTTAAGGTTAGGAACGGGACAGATGAACACTGAAGCTTTCTTT
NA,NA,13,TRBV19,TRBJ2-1,CASSLTGLNEQFF,TGTGCCAGTAGTTTGACAGGTCTGAATGAGCAGTTCTTC
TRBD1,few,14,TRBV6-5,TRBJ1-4,CASSKGQGFEKLFF,TGTGCCAGCAGTAAGGGACAGGGCTTTGAAAAACTGTTTTTT
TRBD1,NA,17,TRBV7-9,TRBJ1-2,CASNSKTGTGMNYGYTF,TGTGCCAGCAATTCAAAGACCGGGACAGGGATGAACTATGGCTACACCTTC
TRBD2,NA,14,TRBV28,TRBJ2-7,CASSPPSSGRPAYF,TGTGCCAGCAGCCCCCCCAGTAGCGGGAGGCCGGCGTACTTC
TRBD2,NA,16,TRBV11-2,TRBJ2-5,CASSPGTSGSWETQYF,TGTGCCAGCAGCCCCGGGACTAGCGGATCCTGGGAGACCCAGTACTTC
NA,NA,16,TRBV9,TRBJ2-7,CASTPGVTSIAYEQYF,TGTGCCAGCACCCCCGGCGTGACAAGCATAGCCTACGAGCAGTACTTC
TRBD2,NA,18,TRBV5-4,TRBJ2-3,CASSLTSGSFFGTDTQYF,TGTGCCAGCAGCTTGACTAGCGGGAGTTTTTTTGGCACAGATACGCAGTATTTT
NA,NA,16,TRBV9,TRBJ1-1,CASSVALSSADTEAFF,TGTGCCAGCAGCGTAGCTCTATCTTCCGCGGACACTGAAGCTTTCTTT
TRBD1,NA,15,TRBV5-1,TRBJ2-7,CASSLQGTSSYEQYF,TGCGCCAGCAGTTTACAGGGGACAAGCTCCTACGAGCAGTACTTC
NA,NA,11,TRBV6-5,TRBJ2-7,CASSEQNEQYF,TGTGCCAGCAGTGAACAGAACGAGCAGTACTTC
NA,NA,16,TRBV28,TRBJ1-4,CASSLVAGDLNEKLFF,TGTGCCAGCAGCTTGGTAGCGGGGGACCTTAATGAAAAACTGTTTTTT
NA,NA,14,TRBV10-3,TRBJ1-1,CAISESSGNTEAFF,TGTGCCATCAGTGAGTCTTCGGGGAACACTGAAGCTTTCTTT
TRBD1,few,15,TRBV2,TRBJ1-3,CASSLNRGPGNTIYF,TGTGCCAGCAGTTTAAACAGGGGGCCTGGAAACACCATATATTTT
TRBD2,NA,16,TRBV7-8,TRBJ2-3,CASSPQTSGNTDTQYF,TGTGCCAGCAGCCCGCAGACTAGCGGGAACACAGATACGCAGTATTTT
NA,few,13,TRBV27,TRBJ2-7,CASRPGGSYEQYF,TGTGCCAGCAGACCTGGCGGCTCCTACGAGCAGTACTTC
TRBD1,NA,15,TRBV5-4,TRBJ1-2,CASSFGTGGNYGYTF,TGTGCCAGCAGCTTCGGGACAGGGGGTAACTATGGCTACACCTTC
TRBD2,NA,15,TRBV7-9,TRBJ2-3,CASSSTSGGTDTQYF,TGTGCCAGCAGCTCCACTAGCGGGGGCACAGATACGCAGTATTTT
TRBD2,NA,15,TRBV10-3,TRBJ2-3,CAIRSSGTSTDTQYF,TGTGCCATCAGATCTAGCGGGACAAGCACAGATACGCAGTATTTT
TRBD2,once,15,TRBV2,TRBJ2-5,CASSATSGEGETQYF,TGTGCCAGCAGTGCGACTAGCGGGGAGGGGGAGACCCAGTACTTC
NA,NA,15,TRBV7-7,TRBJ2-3,CASSTGLGTTDTQYF,TGTGCTAGCAGCACCGGACTGGGGACTACAGATACGCAGTATTTT
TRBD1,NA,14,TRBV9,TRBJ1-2,CASSKGTGNSGYTF,TGTGCCAGCAGCAAAGGGACAGGGAATTCTGGCTACACCTTC
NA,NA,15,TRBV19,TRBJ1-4,CASSRKGGSGEKLFF,TGTGCCAGTAGCCGGAAGGGAGGGAGCGGTGAAAAACTGTTTTTT
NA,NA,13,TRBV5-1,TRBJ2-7,CASFGVGSYEQYF,TGCGCCAGCTTCGGGGTCGGCTCCTACGAGCAGTACTTC